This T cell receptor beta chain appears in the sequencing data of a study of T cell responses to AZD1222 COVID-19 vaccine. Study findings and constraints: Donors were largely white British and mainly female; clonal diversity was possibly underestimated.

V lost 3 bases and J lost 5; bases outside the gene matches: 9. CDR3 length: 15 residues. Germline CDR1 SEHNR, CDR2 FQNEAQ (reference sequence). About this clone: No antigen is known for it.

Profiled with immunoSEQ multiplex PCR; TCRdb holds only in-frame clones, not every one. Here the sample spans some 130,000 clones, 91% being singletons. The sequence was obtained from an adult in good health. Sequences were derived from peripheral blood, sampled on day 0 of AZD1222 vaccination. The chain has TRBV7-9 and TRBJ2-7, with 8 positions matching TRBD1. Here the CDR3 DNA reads TGTGCCAGCAGCTTGAGGAGGACAGGGAGCGACGAGCAGTACTTC. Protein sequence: CASSLRRTGSDEQYF.